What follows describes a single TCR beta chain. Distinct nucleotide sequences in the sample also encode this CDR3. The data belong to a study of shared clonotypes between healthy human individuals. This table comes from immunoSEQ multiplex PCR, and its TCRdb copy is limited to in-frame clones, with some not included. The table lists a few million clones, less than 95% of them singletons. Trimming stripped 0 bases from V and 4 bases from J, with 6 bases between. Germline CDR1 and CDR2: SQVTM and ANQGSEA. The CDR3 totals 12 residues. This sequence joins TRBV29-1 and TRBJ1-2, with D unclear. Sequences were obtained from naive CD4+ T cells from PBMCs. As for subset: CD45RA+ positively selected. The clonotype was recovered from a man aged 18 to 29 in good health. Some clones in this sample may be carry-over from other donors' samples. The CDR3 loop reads CSVEEGSYGYTF. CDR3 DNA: TGCAGCGTTGAAGAGGGCAGCTATGGCTACACCTTC.